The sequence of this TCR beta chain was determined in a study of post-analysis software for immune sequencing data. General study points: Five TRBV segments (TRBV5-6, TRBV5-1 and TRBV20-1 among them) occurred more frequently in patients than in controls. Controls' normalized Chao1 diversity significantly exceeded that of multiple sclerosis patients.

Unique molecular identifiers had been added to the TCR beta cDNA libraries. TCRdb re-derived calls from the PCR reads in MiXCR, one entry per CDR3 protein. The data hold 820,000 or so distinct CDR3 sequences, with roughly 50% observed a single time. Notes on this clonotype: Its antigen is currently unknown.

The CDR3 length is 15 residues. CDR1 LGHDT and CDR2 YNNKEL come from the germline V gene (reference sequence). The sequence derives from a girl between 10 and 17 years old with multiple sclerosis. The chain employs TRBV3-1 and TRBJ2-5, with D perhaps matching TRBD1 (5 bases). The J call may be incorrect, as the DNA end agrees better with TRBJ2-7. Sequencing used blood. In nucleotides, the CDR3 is TGTGCCAGCAGCCCCGGCAGGGTAGAGGACTACGAGCAGTACTTC. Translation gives CASSPGRVEDYEQYF.